The clone carrying this T cell receptor (beta chain) was picked up many times. Time point indicated: newly diagnosed GD, antithyroid drugs for less than 3 months. From PBMCs, RNA was extracted and then used to make the TCR library. The record originates from a study of regulatory T cells in long-lasting Graves disease. Both iRepertoire HTBI primers and Arm-PCR of CDR3 regions were used to build the TCR beta libraries. TCRdb re-derived calls from the multiplex PCR reads in MiXCR, one entry per CDR3 protein. Of about 610,000 distinct CDR3 sequences in the sample, around 16% were seen once. Germline V gives CDR1 DFQATT, CDR2 SNEGSKA (reference sequence). The J segment lost 4 bases and the V segment lost 5 bases, leaving 12 bases of the junction unmatched. The CDR3 is 15 amino acids. Separately, the same data were catalogued under a study of T cells in Graves' hyperthyroidism and ophthalmopathy. That paper states: Stable hyperthyroidism and ophthalmopathy were separated using 13 V-J signatures.

V gene TRBV20-1 combines with J gene TRBJ2-7; the match to TRBD1 covers 9 bases. The TCR comes from a man in his late teens or twenties with Graves disease. Source: peripheral blood mononuclear cells (PBMCs), taken at new diagnosis, from a patient treated with antithyroid drugs. CDR3 region: CSAPEVGTGLYEQYF. Here the CDR3 DNA reads TGCAGTGCTCCCGAAGTCGGGACAGGGCTTTACGAGCAGTACTTC.